This T cell receptor beta chain was found in a study of blood T cells in healthy people across ages. In this sample, this clonotype turned up a few times. Antigen: not known. General study results and limits: Among T cells, TCR beta diversity per million cells dropped roughly linearly as age rose. Calculation of diversity from one million T cells yielded estimates considered to be underestimates. What prevented conclusive comparison of naive and antigen-experienced cells was that PBMCs were unsorted.

CDR3 size: 13 residues. The V gene lost 5 bases and the J gene lost 7 bases, with 14 bases spanning the gap. A second roughly 6 to 11 cycle PCR used barcoded and J-beta primers. Each cDNA molecule was tagged by a template-switch adaptor with 12 random nucleotides. In TCRdb, the 5' RACE reads were re-called with MiXCR into one record per CDR3 protein. The top ten hold approximately 10% of the sample, which has roughly 1.7 million distinct CDR3 sequences, about 32% seen once. The clonotype was recovered from a woman in her twenties or thirties in good health. Source material: blood. This sequence joins TRBV12-3 or TRBV12-4 and TRBJ1-2; weak D call: TRBD1 (5 bases). The CDR3 spells CASSGRGAIGYTF. The CDR3, as DNA: TGTGCCAGCAGTGGAAGGGGCGCCATTGGCTACACCTTC.